The clone carrying this T cell receptor beta chain was seen more than once but under ten times. This sample stems from a study of CD8+CD57+ T cells in acquired aplastic anemia. Profiling that covered TCR beta VDJ and CDR3 relied on genomic DNA as its template. TCRdb independently ran MiXCR on the reads; one entry per CDR3 protein. In the table there are about 160,000 distinct CDR3 sequences, roughly 48% of which are singletons. Trimming stripped 1 base from V and 6 bases from J, with 6 bases between. The CDR3 is 12 amino acids. Per germline, CDR1 SGHVS and CDR2 FQNEAQ. The sample taken for sequencing was sorted CD4+, CD8+, or CD8+CD57+ T cells (not recorded which) from PBMCs. The chain links TRBV7-8 to TRBJ1-2; D perhaps matches TRBD1 (6 bases). The clonotype originates from a human donor in good health. The CDR3 DNA reads TGTGCCAGCAGCTTAGAGGGGGATGGCTACACCTTC. Protein sequence: CASSLEGDGYTF. Full variable domain (rest looked up from reference TRBV7-8 and TRBJ1-2): GAGVSQSPRYKVAKRGQDVALRCDPISGHVSLFWYQQALGQGPEFLTYFQNEAQLDKSGLPSDRFFAERPEGSVSTLKIQRTQQEDSAVYLCASSLEGDGYTFGSGTRLTVV.